What follows are 8 T cell receptor beta chains derived from one specimen sequenced in a study of OX40 agonist ivuxolimab in advanced cancers. The table came from immunoSEQ multiplex PCR; TCRdb's copy has only in-frame clones and leaves some out. Among about 80,000 clones, approximately 91% were seen once, and the ten largest hold approximately 13%. Sequenced material: CD4+ or CD8+ T cells sorted from blood, taken in a trial of the OX40 agonist ivuxolimab. Receptor source: an adult with an advanced solid tumor such as melanoma, head and neck, liver or kidney cancer.

This clone was seen at least ten times. The gene calls are TRBV19 and TRBJ2-3; a possible D gene is TRBD1 (5 bases). Between the trimmed V and J ends, which lost 3 bases and 1 base, there was a span of 8 bases. Looked up from germline, CDR1 is LNHDA and CDR2 is SQIVND (reference sequence). The CDR3 has 14 amino acids. The CDR3 spells CASSILGGTDTQYF. The CDR3, as DNA: TGTGCCAGTAGTATCCTAGGGGGCACAGATACGCAGTATTTT.

The rearrangement links TRBV9 to TRBJ2-1; 8 positions match TRBD2. The V gene's germline CDR1 is SGDLS and CDR2 YYNGEE. This CDR3 comprises 16 residues. Losses at the gene ends were 4 bases for V and 2 bases for J; bases not matched to a gene: 8. The CDR3 nucleotides are TGTGCCAGCAGCCCTCACCCAGCGGGAGCCTACAATGAGCAGTTCTTC. Translated, it gives CASSPHPAGAYNEQFF.

The genes are TRBV6-1 and TRBJ2-2; tentative D call: TRBD2 (5 bases). Trimming removed 1 base from V and 0 bases from J, with 12 bases in between. This CDR3 contains 17 residues. Germline V CDR1 and CDR2: MNHNS, SASEGT. The CDR3 protein is CASSEGPPGTNTGELFF. The CDR3 region has the DNA TGTGCCAGCAGTGAAGGCCCCCCGGGGACGAACACCGGGGAGCTGTTTTTT.

This sequence joins TRBV27 and TRBJ2-5; 14 bases line up with TRBD2. Germline values: CDR1 MNHEY, CDR2 SMNVEV (reference sequence). The J segment lost 5 bases and the V segment lost 5 bases, leaving 7 bases of the junction unmatched. The CDR3 sequence is 16 residues long. CDR3 in DNA: TGTGCCAGCAGTCCAGGGACTAGCGGGAGTGTGGAGACCCAGTACTTC. Protein: CASSPGTSGSVETQYF.

This chain links TRBV7-2 with TRBJ2-7, with 9 bases lining up with TRBD1. J lost 3 bases, V lost 8 bases, and 5 bases had no gene match. Germline values: CDR1 SGHTA, CDR2 FQGNSA. The CDR3 contains 13 residues. The CDR3 nucleotides are TGTGCCAGCGGTCGGACAGGGGTCTACGAGCAGTACTTC. Amino acids: CASGRTGVYEQYF. Drawing the rest from reference TRBV7-2 and TRBJ2-7, the complete variable domain is GAGVSQSPSNKVTEKGKDVELRCDPISGHTALYWYRQSLGQGLEFLIYFQGNSAPDKSGLPSDRFSAERTGGSVSTLTIQRTQQEDSAVYLCASGRTGVYEQYFGPGTRLTVT.

This chain links TRBV19 with TRBJ1-5; D uncertain. The CDR3 length is 15 residues. Trimming removed 3 bases from V and 0 bases from J, with 9 bases in between. The germline CDR1 and CDR2 sequences are LNHDA and SQIVND (reference sequence). CDR3 protein: CASSIGPNSNQPQHF. CDR3 nucleotide sequence: TGTGCCAGTAGTATTGGGCCAAATAGCAATCAGCCCCAGCATTTT.

The chain carries TRBV28 and TRBJ2-2; 10 bases align to TRBD1. Losses at the gene ends were 3 bases for V and 9 bases for J; bases not matched to a gene: 7. Germline V lookup: CDR1 MDHEN, CDR2 SYDVKM. The CDR3 loop spans 15 amino acids. The CDR3 protein is CASSFEGQGFRELFF. CDR3 DNA sequence: TGTGCCAGCAGTTTTGAGGGACAGGGGTTCAGGGAGCTGTTTTTT.

This clone was picked up a small number of times. At the DNA level, this CDR3 is encoded by other sequences in the same sample as well. The rearrangement uses TRBV7-9 and TRBJ1-1; D is unclear. The CDR3 has 12 amino acids. V dropped 6 bases and J dropped 5 bases, with 10 bases sitting between them. The germline V gene encodes CDR1 SEHNR and CDR2 FQNEAQ (reference sequence). CDR3 residues: CASSVGETEAFF. CDR3 DNA: TGTGCCAGCAGTGTAGGTGAAACTGAAGCTTTCTTT.